This T cell receptor beta chain stems from a study of T cell responses to AZD1222 COVID-19 vaccine. Measured with immunoSEQ multiplex PCR; TCRdb has only the in-frame clones, and not every one. The table has about 160,000 clones, 92% seen once. Germline CDR1 LNHDA, CDR2 SQIVND (reference sequence). V gave up 4 bases and J gave up 1 base; unmatched junction bases: 1. CDR3 length equals 14 residues. The TCR sequence derives from an adult in good health. The J gene is TRBJ1-1, the V gene TRBV19; the match to TRBD1 covers 9 bases. The starting material was peripheral blood, obtained on day 0 of MenACWY control vaccination. Here the CDR3 DNA reads TGTGCCAGTAGTAAGACAGGGGGGAACACTGAAGCTTTCTTT. It yields the protein CASSKTGGNTEAFF.